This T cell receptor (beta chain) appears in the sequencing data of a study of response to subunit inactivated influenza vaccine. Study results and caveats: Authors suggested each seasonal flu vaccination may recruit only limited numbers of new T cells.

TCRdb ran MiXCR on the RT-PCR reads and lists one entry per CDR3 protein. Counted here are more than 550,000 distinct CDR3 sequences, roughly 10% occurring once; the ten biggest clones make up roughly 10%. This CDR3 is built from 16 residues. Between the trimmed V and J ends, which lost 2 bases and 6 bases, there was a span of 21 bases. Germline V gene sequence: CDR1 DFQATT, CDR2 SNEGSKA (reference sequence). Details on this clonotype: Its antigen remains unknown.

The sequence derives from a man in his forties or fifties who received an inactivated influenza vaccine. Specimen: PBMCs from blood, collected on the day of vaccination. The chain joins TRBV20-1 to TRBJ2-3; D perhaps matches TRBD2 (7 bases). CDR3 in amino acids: CSARTSPRGPGDTQYF. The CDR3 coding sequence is TGCAGTGCTAGAACCTCCCCGCGGGGGCCTGGGGATACGCAGTATTTT.